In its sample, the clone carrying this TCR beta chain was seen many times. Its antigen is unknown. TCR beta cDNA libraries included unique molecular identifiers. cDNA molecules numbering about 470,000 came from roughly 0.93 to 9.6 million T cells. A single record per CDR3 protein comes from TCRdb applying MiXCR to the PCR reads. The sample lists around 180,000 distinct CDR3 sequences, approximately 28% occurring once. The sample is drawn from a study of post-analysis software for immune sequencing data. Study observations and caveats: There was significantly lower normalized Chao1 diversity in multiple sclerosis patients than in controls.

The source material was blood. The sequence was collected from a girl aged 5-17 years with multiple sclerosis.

CDR3 region: CASSKLPASYEQYF. CDR3 nucleotides: TGTGCCAGCAGCAAATTGCCCGCCTCCTACGAGCAGTACTTC. V and J are TRBV3-1 and TRBJ2-7; D remains unclear. Trimming cost V 5 bases and J 0 bases, with 11 bases left between them. This CDR3 spans 14 amino acids. Germline lookup yields CDR1 LGHDT and CDR2 YNNKEL (reference sequence).